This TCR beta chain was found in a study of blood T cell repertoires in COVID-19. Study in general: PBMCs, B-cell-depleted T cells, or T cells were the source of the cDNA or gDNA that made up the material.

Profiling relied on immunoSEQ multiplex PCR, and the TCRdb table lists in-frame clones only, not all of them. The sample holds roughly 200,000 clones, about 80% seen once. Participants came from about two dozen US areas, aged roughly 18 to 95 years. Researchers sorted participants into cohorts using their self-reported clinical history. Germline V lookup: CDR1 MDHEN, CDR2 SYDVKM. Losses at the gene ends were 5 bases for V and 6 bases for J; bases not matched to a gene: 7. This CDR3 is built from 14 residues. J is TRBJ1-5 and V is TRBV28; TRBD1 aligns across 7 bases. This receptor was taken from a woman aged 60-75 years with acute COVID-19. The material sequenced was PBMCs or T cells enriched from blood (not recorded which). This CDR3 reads CASSLGTASQPQHF. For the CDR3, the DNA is TGTGCCAGCAGTCTCGGGACAGCAAGTCAGCCCCAGCATTTT.